This T cell receptor beta chain appears in the sequencing data of a study of blood T cell repertoires in COVID-19. For the study at large: The United States, Italy and Spain were the sources of the acute and convalescent COVID-19 samples. The cDNA or gDNA used as material had been derived from T cells, B-cell-depleted T cells, or PBMCs.

The CDR3 is made up of 18 amino acids. The V segment lost 3 bases and the J segment 0 bases; nucleotides outside the gene matches: 5. Looked up from germline, CDR1 is MNHEY and CDR2 is SVGEGT. Authors' analysis steps: Reference gene primer amplification gave estimated nucleated cell counts. Sequencing was performed with immunoSEQ multiplex PCR; in TCRdb, only in-frame clones are kept and a portion is missing. V, J and clone size were drawn from that table, and D and trimming were deduced from the DNA. The sample has some 260,000 clones, more than 65% seen once. V usage is TRBV6-2 or TRBV6-3 and J usage is TRBJ2-6; 10 bases fit TRBD1. The sample consisted of peripheral blood. This TCR was recovered from a woman aged 18-29 years with acute or convalescent COVID-19. The CDR3 DNA reads TGTGCCAGCAGTTATGGACAGGGGGTTTTCTCTGGGGCCAACGTCCTGACTTTC. This sequence encodes CASSYGQGVFSGANVLTF.